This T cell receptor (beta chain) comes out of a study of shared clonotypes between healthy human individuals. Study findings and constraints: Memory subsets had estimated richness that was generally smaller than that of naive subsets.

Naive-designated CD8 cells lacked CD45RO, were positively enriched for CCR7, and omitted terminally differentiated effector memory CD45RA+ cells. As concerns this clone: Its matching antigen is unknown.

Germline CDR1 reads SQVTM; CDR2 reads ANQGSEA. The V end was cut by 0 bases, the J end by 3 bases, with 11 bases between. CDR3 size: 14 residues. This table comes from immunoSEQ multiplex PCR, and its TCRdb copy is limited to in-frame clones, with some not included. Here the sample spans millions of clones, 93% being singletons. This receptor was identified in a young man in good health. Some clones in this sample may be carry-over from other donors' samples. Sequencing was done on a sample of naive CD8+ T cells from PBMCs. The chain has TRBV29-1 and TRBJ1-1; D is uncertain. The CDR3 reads CSVEDRISYTEAFF. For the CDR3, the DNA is TGCAGCGTTGAAGATAGGATATCATACACTGAAGCTTTCTTT. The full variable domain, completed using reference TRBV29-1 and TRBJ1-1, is SAVISQKPSRDICQRGTSLTIQCQVDSQVTMMFWYRQQPGQSLTLIATANQGSEATYESGFVIDKFPISRPNLTFSTLTVSNMSPEDSSIYLCSVEDRISYTEAFFGQGTRLTVV.